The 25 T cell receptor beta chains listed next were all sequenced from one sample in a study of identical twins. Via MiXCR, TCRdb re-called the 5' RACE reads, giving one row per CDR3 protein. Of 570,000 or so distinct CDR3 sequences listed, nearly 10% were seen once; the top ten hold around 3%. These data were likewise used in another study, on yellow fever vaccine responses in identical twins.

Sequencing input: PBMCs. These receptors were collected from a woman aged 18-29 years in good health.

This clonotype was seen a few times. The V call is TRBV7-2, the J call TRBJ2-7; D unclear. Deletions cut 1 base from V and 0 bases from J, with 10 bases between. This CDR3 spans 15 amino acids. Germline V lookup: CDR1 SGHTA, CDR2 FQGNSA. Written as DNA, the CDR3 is TGTGCCAGCAGCTTAGGGCTATTAACCTCCTACGAGCAGTACTTC. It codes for CASSLGLLTSYEQYF.

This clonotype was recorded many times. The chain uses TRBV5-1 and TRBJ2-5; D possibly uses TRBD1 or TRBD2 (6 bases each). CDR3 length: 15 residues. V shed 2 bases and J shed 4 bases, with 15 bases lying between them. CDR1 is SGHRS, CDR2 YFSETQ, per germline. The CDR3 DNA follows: TGCGCCAGCAGCTTTTGGGGGGCAGACGGAGAGACCCAGTACTTC. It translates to CASSFWGADGETQYF.

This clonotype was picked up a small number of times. The CDR3 nucleotides read TGTGCCAGCACCACGGACAGGCAACAAGAGACCCAGTACTTC. Its protein product is CASTTDRQQETQYF. This chain connects TRBV7-9 to TRBJ2-5, with 7 bases lining up with TRBD1. The CDR3 length is 14 residues. The V gene end was trimmed by 7 bases and the J gene end by 2 bases; junction bases not matched to a gene: 7. CDR1 is SEHNR and CDR2 is FQNEAQ in the germline V gene (reference sequence).

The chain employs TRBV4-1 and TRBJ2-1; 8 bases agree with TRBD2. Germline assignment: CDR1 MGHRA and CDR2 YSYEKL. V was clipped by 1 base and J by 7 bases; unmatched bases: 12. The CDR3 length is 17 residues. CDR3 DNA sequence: TGCGCCAGCAGCCAAGGGTTGGGGAGGACTAGCCGTAATGAGCAGTTCTTC. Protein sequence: CASSQGLGRTSRNEQFF.

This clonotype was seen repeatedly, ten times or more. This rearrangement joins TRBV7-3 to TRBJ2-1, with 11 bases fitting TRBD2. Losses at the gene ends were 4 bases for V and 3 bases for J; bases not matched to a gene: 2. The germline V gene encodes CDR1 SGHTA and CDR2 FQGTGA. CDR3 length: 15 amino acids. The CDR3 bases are TGTGCCAGCAGCTACCTAGCGGGGGGCTACAATGAGCAGTTCTTC. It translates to CASSYLAGGYNEQFF.

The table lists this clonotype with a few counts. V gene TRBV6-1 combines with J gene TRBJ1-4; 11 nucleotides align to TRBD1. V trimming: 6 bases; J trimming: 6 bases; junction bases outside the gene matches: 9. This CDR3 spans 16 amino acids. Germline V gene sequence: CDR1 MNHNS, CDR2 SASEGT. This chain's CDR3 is CASRGFRDRGDEKLFF. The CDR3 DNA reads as TGTGCCAGCAGAGGATTCCGGGACAGGGGGGATGAAAAACTGTTTTTT.

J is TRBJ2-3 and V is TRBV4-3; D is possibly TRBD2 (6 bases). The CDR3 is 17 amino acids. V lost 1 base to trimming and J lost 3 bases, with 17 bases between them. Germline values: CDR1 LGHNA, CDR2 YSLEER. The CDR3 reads CASSQALSGAVTDTQYF. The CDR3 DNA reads TGCGCCAGCAGCCAAGCATTATCGGGAGCGGTTACAGATACGCAGTATTTT.

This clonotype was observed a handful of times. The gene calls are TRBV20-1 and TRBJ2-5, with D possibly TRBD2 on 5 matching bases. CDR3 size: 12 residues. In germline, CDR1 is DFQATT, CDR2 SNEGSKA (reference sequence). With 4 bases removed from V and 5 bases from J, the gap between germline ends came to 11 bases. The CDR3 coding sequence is TGCAGTGCTACCGGGGTGGGGGAGACCCAGTACTTC. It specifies CSATGVGETQYF.

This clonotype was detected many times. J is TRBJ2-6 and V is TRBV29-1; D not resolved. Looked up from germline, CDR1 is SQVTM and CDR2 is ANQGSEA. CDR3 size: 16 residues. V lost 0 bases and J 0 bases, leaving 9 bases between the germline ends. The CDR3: CSVEDQKSSGANVLTF. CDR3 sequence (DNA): TGCAGCGTTGAAGACCAAAAGAGCTCTGGGGCCAACGTCCTGACTTTC.

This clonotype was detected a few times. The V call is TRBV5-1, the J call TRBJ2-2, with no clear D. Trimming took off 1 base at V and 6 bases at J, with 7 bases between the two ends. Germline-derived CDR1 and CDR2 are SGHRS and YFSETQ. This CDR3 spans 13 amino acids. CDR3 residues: CASSLRQPGELFF. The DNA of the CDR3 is TGCGCCAGCAGCTTGCGGCAGCCCGGGGAGCTGTTTTTT. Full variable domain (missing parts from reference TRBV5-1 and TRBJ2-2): KAGVTQTPRYLIKTRGQQVTLSCSPISGHRSVSWYQQTPGQGLQFLFEYFSETQRNKGNFPGRFSGRQFSNSRSEMNVSTLELGDSALYLCASSLRQPGELFFGEGSRLTVL.

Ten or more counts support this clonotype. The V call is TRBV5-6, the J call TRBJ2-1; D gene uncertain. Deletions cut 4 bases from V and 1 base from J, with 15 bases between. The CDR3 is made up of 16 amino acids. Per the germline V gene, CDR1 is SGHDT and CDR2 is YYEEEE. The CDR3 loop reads CASSLLITDSYNEQFF. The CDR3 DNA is TGTGCCAGCAGCCTGCTTATAACTGATTCCTACAATGAGCAGTTCTTC. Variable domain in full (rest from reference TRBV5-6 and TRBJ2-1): DAGVTQSPTHLIKTRGQQVTLRCSPKSGHDTVSWYQQALGQGPQFIFQYYEEEERQRGNFPDRFSGHQFPNYSSELNVNALLLGDSALYLCASSLLITDSYNEQFFGPGTRLTVL.

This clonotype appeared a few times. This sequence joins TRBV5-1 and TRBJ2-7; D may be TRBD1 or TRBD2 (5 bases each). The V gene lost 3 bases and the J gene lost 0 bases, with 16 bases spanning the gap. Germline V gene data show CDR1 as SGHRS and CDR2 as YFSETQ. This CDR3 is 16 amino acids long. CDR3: CASSSRSTGRSYEQYF. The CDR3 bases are TGCGCCAGCAGCTCGAGATCGACGGGACGCTCCTACGAGCAGTACTTC.

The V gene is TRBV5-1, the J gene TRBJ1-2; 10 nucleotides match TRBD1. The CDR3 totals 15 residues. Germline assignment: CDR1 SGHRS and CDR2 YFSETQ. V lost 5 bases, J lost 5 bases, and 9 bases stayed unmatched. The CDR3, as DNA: TGCGCCAGCAGTCAGACAGGGGGCGGAGGTTATGGCTACACCTTC. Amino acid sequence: CASSQTGGGGYGYTF.

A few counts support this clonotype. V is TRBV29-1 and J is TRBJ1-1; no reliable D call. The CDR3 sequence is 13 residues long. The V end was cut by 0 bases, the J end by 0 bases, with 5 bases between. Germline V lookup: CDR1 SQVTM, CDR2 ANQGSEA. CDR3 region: CSVEDLLNTEAFF. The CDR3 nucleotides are TGCAGCGTTGAAGATCTGCTGAACACTGAAGCTTTCTTT.

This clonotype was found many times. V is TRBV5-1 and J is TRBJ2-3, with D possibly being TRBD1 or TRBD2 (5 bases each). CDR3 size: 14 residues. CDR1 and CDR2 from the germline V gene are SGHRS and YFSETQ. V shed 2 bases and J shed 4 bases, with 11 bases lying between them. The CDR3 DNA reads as TGCGCCAGCAGCTTAAGGGGAGTCGCAGATACGCAGTATTTT. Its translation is CASSLRGVADTQYF.

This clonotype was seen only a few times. The CDR3 nucleotides are TGCAGTGCTAGAGTTTCCGGGACCACCTACGAGCAGTACTTC. It codes for CSARVSGTTYEQYF. V gene TRBV20-1 combines with J gene TRBJ2-7, with D possibly being TRBD1 or TRBD2 (5 bases each). Germline CDR1 is DFQATT and CDR2 is SNEGSKA (reference sequence). V was trimmed by 1 base and J by 2 bases, leaving 12 bases between them. The CDR3 runs 14 residues.

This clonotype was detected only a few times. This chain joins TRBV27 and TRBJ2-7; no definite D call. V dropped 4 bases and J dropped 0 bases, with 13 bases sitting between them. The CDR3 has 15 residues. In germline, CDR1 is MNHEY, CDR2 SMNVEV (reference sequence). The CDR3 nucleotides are TGTGCCAGCAGTTCCTCGAGTCCCTTCTCCTACGAGCAGTACTTC. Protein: CASSSSSPFSYEQYF.

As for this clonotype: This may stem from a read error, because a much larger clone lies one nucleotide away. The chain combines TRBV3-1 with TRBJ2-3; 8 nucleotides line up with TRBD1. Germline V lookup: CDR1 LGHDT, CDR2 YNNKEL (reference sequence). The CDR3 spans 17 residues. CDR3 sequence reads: CASGQGARGLSTDTQYF. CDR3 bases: TGTGCCAGCGGCCAGGGGGCCAGGGGGCTCAGCACAGATACGCAGTATTTT.

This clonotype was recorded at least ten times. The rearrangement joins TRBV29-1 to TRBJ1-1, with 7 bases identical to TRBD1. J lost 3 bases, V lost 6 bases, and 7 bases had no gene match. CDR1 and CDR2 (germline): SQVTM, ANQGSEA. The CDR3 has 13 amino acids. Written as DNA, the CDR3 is TGCAGCGTGGGGACAGCGGAGTACACTGAAGCTTTCTTT. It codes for CSVGTAEYTEAFF.

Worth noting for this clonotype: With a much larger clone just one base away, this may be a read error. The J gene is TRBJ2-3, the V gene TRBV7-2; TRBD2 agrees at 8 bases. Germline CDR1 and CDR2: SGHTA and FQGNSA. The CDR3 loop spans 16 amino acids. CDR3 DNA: TGTGCCAGCAGCCCCCGGGGGGGCCGCAGCACAGATATGCAGTATTTT. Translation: CASSPRGGRSTDMQYF.

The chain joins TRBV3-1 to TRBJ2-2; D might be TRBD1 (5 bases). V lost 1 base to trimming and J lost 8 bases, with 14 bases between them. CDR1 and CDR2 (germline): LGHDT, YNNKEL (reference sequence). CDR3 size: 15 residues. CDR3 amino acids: CASSQVSRATGELFF. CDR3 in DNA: TGTGCCAGCAGCCAAGTGTCCAGGGCGACGGGGGAGCTGTTTTTT.

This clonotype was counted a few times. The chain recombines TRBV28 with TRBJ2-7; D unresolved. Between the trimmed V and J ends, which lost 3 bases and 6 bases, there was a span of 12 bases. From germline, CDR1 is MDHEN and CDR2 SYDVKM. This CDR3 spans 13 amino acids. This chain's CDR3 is CASSFSQPLEQYF. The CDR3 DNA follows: TGTGCCAGCAGTTTTTCCCAGCCCCTCGAGCAGTACTTC.

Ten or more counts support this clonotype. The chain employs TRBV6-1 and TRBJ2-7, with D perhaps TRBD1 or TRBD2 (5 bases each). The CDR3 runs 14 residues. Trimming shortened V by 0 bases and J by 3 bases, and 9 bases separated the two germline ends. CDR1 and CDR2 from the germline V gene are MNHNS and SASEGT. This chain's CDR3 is CASSEAGTIYEQYF. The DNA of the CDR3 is TGTGCCAGCAGTGAAGCCGGGACGATCTACGAGCAGTACTTC.

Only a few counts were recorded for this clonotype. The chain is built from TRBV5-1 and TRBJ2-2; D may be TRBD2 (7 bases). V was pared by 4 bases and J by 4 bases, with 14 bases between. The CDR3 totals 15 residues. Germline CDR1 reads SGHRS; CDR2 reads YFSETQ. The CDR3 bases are TGCGCCAGCAGCCGGGGGGCCGTGAGCACCGGGGAGCTGTTTTTT. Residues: CASSRGAVSTGELFF.

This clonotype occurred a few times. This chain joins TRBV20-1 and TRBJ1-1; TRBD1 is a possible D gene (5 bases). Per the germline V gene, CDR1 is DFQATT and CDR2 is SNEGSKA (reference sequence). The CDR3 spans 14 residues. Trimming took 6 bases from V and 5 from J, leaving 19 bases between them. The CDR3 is CSAAVTQGETEAFF. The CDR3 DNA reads TGCAGTGCCGCCGTTACCCAGGGAGAGACTGAAGCTTTCTTT.